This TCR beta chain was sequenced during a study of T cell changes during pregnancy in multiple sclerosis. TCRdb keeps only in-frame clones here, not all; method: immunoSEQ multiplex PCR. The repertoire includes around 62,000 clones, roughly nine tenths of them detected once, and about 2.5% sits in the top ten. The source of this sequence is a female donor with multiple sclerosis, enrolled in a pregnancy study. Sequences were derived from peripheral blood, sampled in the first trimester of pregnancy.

The CDR3 reads CASSIIPGLGRGITEAFF. DNA of the CDR3: TGTGCCAGTAGTATAATACCGGGACTAGGGAGAGGGATCACTGAAGCTTTCTTT. The genes are TRBV19 and TRBJ1-1; weak D call: TRBD1 (5 bases). The CDR3 has 18 residues. Germline values: CDR1 LNHDA, CDR2 SQIVND (reference sequence). V was shortened by 2 bases and J by 4 bases, with 23 bases between the two germline ends.